This T cell receptor (beta chain) was retrieved from a study of blood T cells in healthy people across ages. This clonotype was observed a handful of times. Combining a sample-barcoded 5' primer with a J-beta primer mix, a second PCR ran for about 7 to 11 cycles. TCRdb recomputed calls from the 5' RACE reads with MiXCR, one row per CDR3 protein. The sample comprises hundreds of thousands of distinct CDR3 sequences, 20% to 30% of which are singletons, and 2.5% to 3.5% rests with the top ten. This sample was also put to use in a study of T cells of mothers and their children. That report adds: Mothers yielded over 8.5 million CDR3 reads, children 2.5 million to 3 million each. Overlap measured in related mother-child pairs was slightly, non-significantly higher than in unrelated pairs.

This TCR was sampled from a boy between 5 and 17 years old in good health. The sequencing sample was made of blood.

The CDR3 spells CASSPASAGELFF. CDR3 sequence (DNA): TGTGCCAGCAGCCCTGCTAGCGCCGGGGAGCTGTTTTTT. The chain is built from TRBV14 and TRBJ2-2; perhaps TRBD2 as D (6 bases). CDR1 and CDR2 from the germline V gene are SGHDN and FVKESK. V lost 4 bases and J 6 bases, leaving 9 bases between the germline ends. The CDR3 contains 13 residues.